A selection of T cell receptor beta chains follows, all from one sample in a study of cytomegalovirus exposure and HLA in healthy donors. The data were produced by immunoSEQ multiplex PCR, yet TCRdb's version contains in-frame clones alone and is incomplete. The table includes about 67,000 clones, roughly 76% detected once. The specimen was PBMCs. The source of these receptors is a man aged 55-75 years in good health and CMV-seropositive. CDR3s include the opening cysteine and the closing phenylalanine or tryptophan. A D gene is named only where the DNA matches it firmly. Part of the rows lack a size; the others show once, few, many or a class for expanded clones.

J: TRBJ2-7; size: NA; V: TRBV10-1; D: TRBD1; DNA: TGCGCCAGCTCCGGAGCCAGGACAGGGGCCTACGAGCAGTACTTC; CDR3: CASSGARTGAYEQYF
J: TRBJ2-2; size: NA; V: TRBV12-1; D: NA; DNA: TGTGCCAGCAGCCTACGCCGGGGGGGCGACACCGGGGAGCTGTTTTTT; CDR3: CASSLRRGGDTGELFF
J: TRBJ2-1; size: NA; V: TRBV10-1; D: TRBD1; DNA: TGCGCCAGCAGTGGACAGGGCTACAATGAGCAGTTCTTC; CDR3: CASSGQGYNEQFF
J: TRBJ2-1; size: few; V: TRBV5-1; D: NA; DNA: TGCGCCAGCAGCTTGACTTCCCCTCCGAATGAGCAGTTCTTC; CDR3: CASSLTSPPNEQFF
J: TRBJ2-7; size: NA; V: TRBV11-2; D: TRBD2; DNA: TGTGCCAGCAGCTTAGATCCTTGGACTAGCGGGGGGGACGAGCAGTACTTC; CDR3: CASSLDPWTSGGDEQYF
J: TRBJ2-1; size: NA; V: TRBV6-1; D: NA; DNA: TGTGCCAGCAAAAAAGGGGGGGGTCCGGGAAATGAGCAGTTCTTC; CDR3: CASKKGGGPGNEQFF
J: TRBJ2-2; size: NA; V: TRBV5-1; D: NA; DNA: TGCGCCAGCAGCTTGAGGGACAAGAACACCGGGGAGCTGTTTTTT; CDR3: CASSLRDKNTGELFF
J: TRBJ1-1; size: NA; V: TRBV28; D: NA; DNA: TGTGCCAGCAGTCCCGGGGGGTTAAAGACTGAAGCTTTCTTT; CDR3: CASSPGGLKTEAFF
J: TRBJ1-3; size: once; V: TRBV6-5; D: NA; DNA: TGTGCCAGCAGTTTTGTTAGCGGGTCGCCTGGAAACACCATATATTTT; CDR3: CASSFVSGSPGNTIYF
J: TRBJ2-7; size: once; V: TRBV7-9; D: NA; DNA: TGTGCCAGCACCAGAGGAGGAGGTTCCGAGCAGTACTTC; CDR3: CASTRGGGSEQYF
J: TRBJ2-7; size: few; V: TRBV7-9; D: NA; DNA: TGTGCCAGCAGCTTAGCAGGAGGCGAGCAGTACTTC; CDR3: CASSLAGGEQYF
J: TRBJ2-1; size: NA; V: TRBV27; D: TRBD2; DNA: TGTGCCAGCAGTGGACCTAGCGGGAGGGTCCTTAGCTCCTACAATGAGCAGTTCTTC; CDR3: CASSGPSGRVLSSYNEQFF
J: TRBJ2-2; size: NA; V: TRBV7-9; D: NA; DNA: TGTGCCAGCAGTTCCTTGGCCAGGGCGTACACCGGGGAGCTGTTTTTT; CDR3: CASSSLARAYTGELFF
J: TRBJ2-2; size: NA; V: TRBV4-1; D: NA; DNA: TGCGCCAGCAGCCCTAGTCACACCGGGGAGCTGTTTTTT; CDR3: CASSPSHTGELFF
J: TRBJ1-3; size: NA; V: TRBV29-1; D: NA; DNA: TGCAGCGTTACGGGATCTGGAAACACCATATATTTT; CDR3: CSVTGSGNTIYF
J: TRBJ2-7; size: NA; V: TRBV13; D: NA; DNA: TGTGCCAGCACCTCATTGGGGGGGGGCCACTACGAGCAGTACTTC; CDR3: CASTSLGGGHYEQYF
J: TRBJ1-6; size: NA; V: TRBV9; D: NA; DNA: TGTGCCAGCACCCGGGGGGCGAGCTCCTATAATTCACCCCTCCACTTT; CDR3: CASTRGASSYNSPLHF
J: TRBJ1-1; size: once; V: TRBV11-2; D: NA; DNA: TGTGCCAGCAGCTTAGAAGGGGGTGGATACACTGAAGCTTTCTTT; CDR3: CASSLEGGGYTEAFF
J: TRBJ2-5; size: NA; V: TRBV10-3; D: NA; DNA: TGTGCCATCAAAATCCAGGACACCCCTAAGTTGGAGACCCAGTACTTC; CDR3: CAIKIQDTPKLETQYF
J: TRBJ1-1; size: NA; V: TRBV4-1; D: NA; DNA: TGCGCCAGCAGCCAATTCCCCAGGGAGAACACTGAAGCTTTCTTT; CDR3: CASSQFPRENTEAFF
J: TRBJ2-1; size: NA; V: TRBV7-9; D: TRBD2; DNA: TGTGCCAGCAGCCTTGGGTCGGGACTAGTGTCCTACAATGAGCAGTTCTTC; CDR3: CASSLGSGLVSYNEQFF